These T cell receptor beta chains were read from a single sample in a study of T cell repertoires in cytomegalovirus infection. Their recognized antigens are unknown. Each CDR3 protein gets one entry after TCRdb re-called the reads with MiXCR. The sample contains approximately 1,000,000 distinct CDR3 sequences, roughly 31% of which appear only once. The sequencing used cultured CD8+ T cells from PBMCs, collected from culture after CMV antigen stimulation. These receptors were collected from a human donor in good health (CMV status not recorded). Some clones in this sample may be carry-over from other donors' samples. The conserved cysteine and the conserved F or W are not part of the CDR3 here. Fields, in order: D gene, clone size, J gene, V gene, CDR3 protein. The D gene is left open where the match is weak. Size is stated for part of the rows, as once, few or many counts, or as a class when the clone is expanded.

d_call: NA; clone_size: NA; j_call: TRBJ1-2; v_call: TRBV4-3; cdr3_aa: ASTHSAGLYGYT
d_call: NA; clone_size: few; j_call: TRBJ2-1; v_call: TRBV27; cdr3_aa: ASSLSVFLRHEQF
d_call: NA; clone_size: many; j_call: TRBJ2-1; v_call: TRBV5-4; cdr3_aa: ASSWGLYNEQF
d_call: TRBD1; clone_size: few; j_call: TRBJ2-3; v_call: TRBV12-5; cdr3_aa: ASDPPQGATDTQY
d_call: NA; clone_size: many; j_call: TRBJ1-1; v_call: TRBV7-9; cdr3_aa: ASSTKFVAF
d_call: NA; clone_size: many; j_call: TRBJ1-2; v_call: TRBV12-3/TRBV12-4; cdr3_aa: ASSLALRGPNGYT
d_call: NA; clone_size: NA; j_call: TRBJ2-2; v_call: TRBV7-9; cdr3_aa: ASRTRDSTGELF
d_call: NA; clone_size: NA; j_call: TRBJ2-3; v_call: TRBV10-3; cdr3_aa: ASVFRDLQY
d_call: TRBD1; clone_size: many; j_call: TRBJ2-7; v_call: TRBV7-8; cdr3_aa: ASSLGTGSSSYEQY
d_call: TRBD1; clone_size: NA; j_call: TRBJ2-2; v_call: TRBV7-6; cdr3_aa: ASSLGTGGAGELF
d_call: TRBD1; clone_size: few; j_call: TRBJ2-1; v_call: TRBV6-8; cdr3_aa: ASRSSGQGLNNEQF
d_call: NA; clone_size: few; j_call: TRBJ1-4; v_call: TRBV27; cdr3_aa: ASKKPGEKLF
d_call: NA; clone_size: few; j_call: TRBJ1-6; v_call: TRBV15; cdr3_aa: ATSELRGSYNSPLH
d_call: NA; clone_size: few; j_call: TRBJ2-1; v_call: TRBV6-1; cdr3_aa: ASSEGWTANNEQF
d_call: NA; clone_size: few; j_call: TRBJ2-7; v_call: TRBV20-1; cdr3_aa: SARPRGGYEQY
d_call: NA; clone_size: NA; j_call: TRBJ1-1; v_call: TRBV2; cdr3_aa: ASSVEGGGTPVNTEAF
d_call: TRBD2; clone_size: NA; j_call: TRBJ2-3; v_call: TRBV6-2/TRBV6-3; cdr3_aa: ASSYRTSGGQSTDTQY